Shown below are 17 T cell receptor beta chains from a single sample sequenced in a study of response to subunit inactivated influenza vaccine. TCRdb redid the calling of the RT-PCR reads with MiXCR, one entry per CDR3 protein. Altogether 650,000 to 700,000 distinct CDR3 sequences are present, about 15% being singletons, with the ten largest covering under 14%. The input for sequencing was PBMCs from blood, taken 12 days after vaccination. These receptors were obtained from a man aged 45-60 years who received an inactivated influenza vaccine.

About this clonotype itself: This may arise from a read error, as a much more abundant clone is one base away. V and J are TRBV20-1 and TRBJ1-1, with D unresolved. The CDR3 is 12 amino acids. Trimming left V 4 bases short and J 7 bases short, with 13 bases between. Per the germline V gene, CDR1 is DFQATT and CDR2 is SNEGSKA (reference sequence). For the CDR3, the DNA is TGCAGTGCTATCCCGTCTTTTGGTGAAGCTTTCTTT. Its translation is CSAIPSFGEAFF.

V usage is TRBV6-2 or TRBV6-3 and J usage is TRBJ2-6; possibly TRBD2 for D (6 bases). This CDR3 has 16 amino acids. CDR1 and CDR2 from the germline V gene are MNHEY and SVGEGT. Trimming removed 4 bases at V and 3 bases at J, with 13 bases between. CDR3 residues: CASSFLGGLGANVLTF. The CDR3 DNA reads as TGTGCCAGCAGTTTCCTCGGGGGTCTTGGGGCCAACGTCCTGACTTTC.

This clonotype was observed a few times. This chain uses TRBV20-1 with TRBJ1-6; D may be TRBD1 (5 bases). Germline values: CDR1 DFQATT, CDR2 SNEGSKA (reference sequence). The CDR3 totals 14 residues. Trimming cost V 0 bases and J 7 bases, with 10 bases left between them. The CDR3 coding sequence is TGCAGTGCTAGAGATTCGGGGCCAAATTCACCCCTCCACTTT. This codes for CSARDSGPNSPLHF.

The chain joins TRBV11-2 to TRBJ2-6; unclear D gene. Per the germline V gene, CDR1 is SGHAT and CDR2 is FQNNGV. The CDR3 runs to 13 residues. V was cut by 8 bases and J by 0 bases, with 5 bases left in between. In DNA, the CDR3 is TGTGCCAGCGAGATCTCTGGGGCCAACGTCCTGACTTTC. The encoded protein is CASEISGANVLTF.

This clonotype has just a few counts. J is TRBJ1-1 and V is TRBV18; perhaps TRBD1 as D (5 bases). CDR1 is KGHSH, CDR2 LQKENI, per germline. The CDR3 has 14 residues. V lost 2 bases and J 1 base, leaving 8 bases between the germline ends. The CDR3 region has the DNA TGTGCCAGCTCACCAAGGGGTTCGAACACTGAAGCTTTCTTT. This translates into CASSPRGSNTEAFF.

The rearrangement joins TRBV29-1 to TRBJ2-7; maybe TRBD1 (5 bases). V lost 3 bases and J lost 3, with 12 bases in between. There are 13 residues in the CDR3. Germline lookup yields CDR1 SQVTM and CDR2 ANQGSEA. The CDR3: CSVDFQGHYEQYF. The DNA for the CDR3 is TGCAGCGTTGATTTCCAGGGTCACTACGAGCAGTACTTC.

This clonotype was seen many times. The V gene is TRBV12-3 or TRBV12-4, the J gene TRBJ2-5; D is possibly TRBD2 (6 bases). V was shortened by 4 bases and J by 2 bases, with 8 bases between the two germline ends. This CDR3 is built from 13 residues. CDR3 protein: CASSSGGQETQYF. CDR3 in DNA: TGTGCCAGCAGTTCCGGGGGACAAGAGACCCAGTACTTC.

This clonotype occurred a few times. V is TRBV27 and J is TRBJ2-5; D is undetermined. In germline, CDR1 is MNHEY, CDR2 SMNVEV (reference sequence). There are 15 residues in the CDR3. Trimming left V 1 base short and J 2 bases short, with 11 bases between. CDR3 region: CASSLYPGKQETQYF. CDR3 nucleotides: TGTGCCAGCAGTTTATATCCTGGGAAACAAGAGACCCAGTACTTC.

This clonotype was counted between two and nine times. V gene TRBV12-3 or TRBV12-4 combines with J gene TRBJ1-1; D possibly corresponds to TRBD1 (5 bases). V shed 5 bases and J shed 3 bases, with 16 bases lying between them. The CDR3 is 15 residues long. The CDR3 here is CASSPGSIGDTEAFF. CDR3 sequence (DNA): TGTGCCAGCAGTCCAGGGTCCATTGGGGACACTGAAGCTTTCTTT.

The chain combines TRBV20-1 with TRBJ2-7; 11 bases are shared with TRBD2. Per the germline V gene, CDR1 is DFQATT and CDR2 is SNEGSKA (reference sequence). The CDR3 has 13 residues. Germline trimming cut 6 bases from V and 4 bases from J; bases unmatched to any gene: 5. CDR3 sequence (DNA): TGCAGTGCCAGACTAGCGGGACGGTACGAGCAGTACTTC. Translated, it gives CSARLAGRYEQYF.

This clonotype came up a few times. The gene calls are TRBV5-1 and TRBJ2-4, with D possibly being TRBD2 (5 bases). CDR1 SGHRS and CDR2 YFSETQ come from the germline V gene. V was trimmed by 4 bases and J by 0 bases, leaving 11 bases between them. This CDR3 region has 15 residues. The CDR3 sequence: CASSGGEGAKNIQYF. In DNA form, the CDR3 reads TGCGCCAGCAGCGGCGGAGAGGGAGCCAAAAACATTCAGTACTTC.

The CDR3 region has the DNA TGTGCCAGCTCACCAACCGTCTTGCCGAAAAGCGGGGAGACCCAGTACTTC. This sequence encodes CASSPTVLPKSGETQYF. The rearrangement links TRBV18 to TRBJ2-5, with D maybe TRBD2 (6 bases). The CDR3 is made up of 17 amino acids. Between the trimmed V and J ends, which lost 2 bases and 5 bases, there was a span of 21 bases. Germline V CDR1 and CDR2: KGHSH, LQKENI. The full variable domain, in which reference TRBV18 and TRBJ2-5 provide the parts outside the CDR3, is NAGVMQNPRHLVRRRGQEARLRCSPMKGHSHVYWYRQLPEEGLKFMVYLQKENIIDESGMPKERFSAEFPKEGPSILRIQQVVRGDSAAYFCASSPTVLPKSGETQYFGPGTRLLVL.

The chain combines TRBV20-1 with TRBJ1-2, with a possible D match to TRBD1 (5 bases). The germline V gene has CDR1 DFQATT and CDR2 SNEGSKA (reference sequence). The CDR3 contains 12 residues. V gave up 7 bases and J gave up 0 bases, with 9 bases separating them. In DNA, the CDR3 is TGCAGTGACGTGACAGCTAACTATGGCTACACCTTC. Its protein is CSDVTANYGYTF.

The J gene is TRBJ2-1, the V gene TRBV6-5; tentative D call: TRBD2 (5 bases). Germline V gene data show CDR1 as MNHEY and CDR2 as SVGAGI. There are 15 residues in the CDR3. V shed 0 bases and J shed 7 bases, with 13 bases lying between them. CDR3 sequence reads: CASSYSTLRGNEQFF. The CDR3 DNA reads as TGTGCCAGCAGTTACTCCACCTTGAGAGGGAATGAGCAGTTCTTC.

This clonotype has more than one count but fewer than ten. This CDR3 reads CASSHFRHQPQHF. For the CDR3, the DNA is TGTGCCAGCAGCCACTTTCGGCACCAGCCCCAGCATTTT. The genes are TRBV16 and TRBJ1-5; D is ambiguous. The V gene lost 3 bases and the J gene lost 7 bases, with 10 bases spanning the gap. The germline CDR1 and CDR2 sequences are KGHSY and FQNENV. The length of the CDR3 is 13 residues.

The CDR3 DNA sequence: TGTGCCAGCTCACCCCCCACGATGAGCTCCTACGAGCAGTACTTC. Its translation is CASSPPTMSSYEQYF. This chain uses TRBV18 with TRBJ2-7; D gene unclear. The V gene lost 3 bases and the J gene lost 0 bases, with 12 bases spanning the gap. This CDR3 has 15 residues. The germline V gene encodes CDR1 KGHSH and CDR2 LQKENI.

The chain links TRBV7-2 to TRBJ2-3; 10 nucleotides agree with TRBD2. Germline V gives CDR1 SGHTA, CDR2 FQGNSA. This CDR3 has 17 residues. The V segment lost 5 bases and the J segment 3 bases; nucleotides outside the gene matches: 11. CDR3 sequence (DNA): TGTGCCAGCAGCCCTTTGAGCGGGGGGGATTTTACAGATACGCAGTATTTT. Protein sequence: CASSPLSGGDFTDTQYF.